These 27 T cell receptor beta chains were all obtained from the same sample, sequenced in a study of cytomegalovirus exposure and HLA in healthy donors. Clones were sequenced by immunoSEQ multiplex PCR, and TCRdb holds only the in-frame ones, with some missing. The sample yields about 160,000 clones, 91% seen once. The sequencing sample was made of PBMCs. The receptors here all came from a woman younger than 35 in good health and CMV-seropositive.

The chain recombines TRBV7-9 with TRBJ2-1; possible D gene TRBD2, 6 bases. CDR1 and CDR2 (germline): SEHNR, FQNEAQ (reference sequence). The CDR3 is 19 residues long. V gave up 4 bases and J gave up 0 bases, with 22 bases separating them. The CDR3 DNA sequence: TGTGCCAGCAGCTCCAACAACCTTGGGAGGAGAAGCTCCTACAATGAGCAGTTCTTC. Amino acids: CASSSNNLGRRSSYNEQFF.

The V gene is TRBV5-1, the J gene TRBJ2-7; 11 nucleotides match TRBD2. The germline V gene has CDR1 SGHRS and CDR2 YFSETQ. J lost 6 bases, V lost 4 bases, and 3 bases had no gene match. This CDR3 is built from 13 residues. The DNA for the CDR3 is TGCGCCAGCAGCATTAGCGGGAGGGCCGAGCAGTACTTC. It translates to CASSISGRAEQYF.

V is TRBV28 and J is TRBJ1-5; 7 nucleotides align to TRBD1. The V gene's germline CDR1 is MDHEN and CDR2 SYDVKM. The CDR3 spans 15 residues. Losses at the gene ends were 5 bases for V and 3 bases for J; bases not matched to a gene: 7. CDR3 sequence: CASSPRTGNNQPQHF. Here the CDR3 DNA reads TGTGCCAGCAGTCCGAGGACAGGCAACAATCAGCCCCAGCATTTT.

The CDR3 loop reads CAISDPGGSGNTIYF. The CDR3 nucleotides are TGTGCCATCAGTGACCCGGGGGGTTCAGGAAACACCATATATTTT. The chain uses TRBV10-3 and TRBJ1-3, with a weak D call TRBD1 (5 bases). Germline V gene sequence: CDR1 ENHRY, CDR2 SYGVKD. V lost 3 bases to trimming and J lost 4 bases, with 13 bases between them. This CDR3 is 15 amino acids long.

The chain couples TRBV5-4 to TRBJ2-7; 9 bases fit TRBD1. Germline CDR1 SGHNT, CDR2 YYREEE (reference sequence). CDR3 length: 14 residues. J lost 6 bases, V lost 4 bases, and 8 bases had no gene match. CDR3 coding DNA: TGTGCCAGCAGCCCACTGCCGGACAGGGGCGAGCAGTACTTC. It encodes CASSPLPDRGEQYF.

The J gene is TRBJ1-5, the V gene TRBV19; D may be TRBD1 (5 bases). The CDR3 runs to 18 residues. CDR1 is LNHDA, CDR2 SQIVND, per germline (reference sequence). The V end was cut by 6 bases, the J end by 3 bases, with 24 bases between. As DNA, the CDR3 is TGTGCCAGTAGCCCCGTGGGCTGGTGGGGCGGATACAATCAGCCCCAGCATTTT. It yields the protein CASSPVGWWGGYNQPQHF.

The J gene is TRBJ2-1, the V gene TRBV9; 8 bases fit TRBD2. J lost 8 bases, V lost 7 bases, and 11 bases had no gene match. Germline V gene lookup returns CDR1 SGDLS and CDR2 YYNGEE. The CDR3 covers 14 residues. CDR3 bases: TGTGCCAGCCTTATAAAGACTAGCGAGGATGAGCAGTTCTTC. It encodes CASLIKTSEDEQFF.

The chain uses TRBV5-1 and TRBJ1-1; weak D call: TRBD1 (6 bases). CDR1 SGHRS and CDR2 YFSETQ come from the germline V gene. This CDR3 has 14 amino acids. Trimming took 0 bases from V and 6 from J, leaving 12 bases between them. CDR3 sequence: CASSLDRAVAEAFF. In nucleotides, the CDR3 is TGCGCCAGCAGCTTGGACAGGGCAGTCGCTGAAGCTTTCTTT.

The chain recombines TRBV2 with TRBJ1-5; perhaps TRBD1 as D (5 bases). The germline V gene encodes CDR1 SNHLY and CDR2 FYNNEI. CDR3 length: 13 amino acids. Between the trimmed V and J ends, which lost 10 bases and 5 bases, there was a span of 15 bases. CDR3: CATWGGADQPQHF. The CDR3 nucleotides read TGTGCCACGTGGGGAGGGGCGGATCAGCCCCAGCATTTT.

This chain uses TRBV6-1 with TRBJ2-3; perhaps TRBD2 as D (6 bases). Germline CDR1 MNHNS, CDR2 SASEGT. Trimming removed 0 bases from V and 2 bases from J, with 9 bases in between. CDR3 length equals 15 residues. CDR3 protein: CASSEARTNTDTQYF. CDR3 in DNA: TGTGCCAGCAGTGAAGCCAGGACTAACACAGATACGCAGTATTTT.

This sequence joins TRBV7-2 and TRBJ2-7; 8 nucleotides match TRBD1. The CDR3 covers 14 residues. With V trimmed by 5 bases and J by 4 bases, 7 bases remained unmatched. CDR1 and CDR2 from the germline V gene are SGHTA and FQGNSA. CDR3 in DNA: TGTGCCAGCAGCATACAGGGGGGCAATTACGAGCAGTACTTC. Encoded protein: CASSIQGGNYEQYF.

Only a few counts were recorded for this clone. The V gene is TRBV28, the J gene TRBJ1-5; D may be TRBD1 (6 bases). Germline CDR1 and CDR2: MDHEN and SYDVKM. V shed 3 bases and J shed 1 base, with 10 bases lying between them. The CDR3 sequence is 15 residues long. CDR3 in DNA: TGTGCCAGCAGTTTTGGCACAGGGAGCAATCAGCCCCAGCATTTT. It yields the protein CASSFGTGSNQPQHF.

J is TRBJ2-1 and V is TRBV11-2, with 8 bases aligning to TRBD2. The CDR3 spans 15 residues. Trimming at V came to 5 bases and at J to 6 bases, leaving 9 bases not matched to a gene. Looked up from germline, CDR1 is SGHAT and CDR2 is FQNNGV. CDR3 loop: CASSMTSEKPNEQFF. DNA for the CDR3: TGTGCCAGCAGCATGACTAGCGAGAAGCCCAATGAGCAGTTCTTC.

The chain is built from TRBV2 and TRBJ1-6; D gene ambiguous. The V gene's germline CDR1 is SNHLY and CDR2 FYNNEI. V lost 2 bases and J 5 bases, leaving 7 bases between the germline ends. The CDR3 is 14 amino acids. The CDR3 here is CASSELGDNSPLHF. The CDR3 DNA is TGTGCCAGCAGTGAATTAGGAGATAATTCACCCCTCCACTTT.

This chain joins TRBV6-1 and TRBJ2-7; 12 nucleotides line up with TRBD1. V dropped 7 bases and J dropped 6; count of bases not matched to a gene: 7. CDR3 length equals 14 residues. Germline loops: CDR1 MNHNS, CDR2 SASEGT. The CDR3 nucleotides read TGTGCCAGCACCTCTGGGACAGGGGGCGGCGAGCAGTACTTC. Amino acids: CASTSGTGGGEQYF.

This clone was seen a handful of times. CDR3: CASSLIGNEQFF. In DNA form, the CDR3 reads TGTGCCAGCAGCCTCATCGGGAATGAGCAGTTCTTC. This chain uses TRBV7-9 with TRBJ2-1; D remains unclear. This CDR3 has 12 residues. With 5 bases removed from V and 7 bases from J, the gap between germline ends came to 9 bases. Germline V gene lookup returns CDR1 SEHNR and CDR2 FQNEAQ (reference sequence).

This chain joins TRBV6-1 and TRBJ1-2, with TRBD1 matching over 7 bases. The CDR3 runs to 13 residues. Looked up from germline, CDR1 is MNHNS and CDR2 is SASEGT. V lost 7 bases and J lost 6; bases outside the gene matches: 8. CDR3 amino acids: CASKLQGIDGYTF. The CDR3 nucleotides are TGTGCCAGCAAATTACAGGGGATAGATGGCTACACCTTC.

This clone was detected a few times. V gene TRBV18 combines with J gene TRBJ1-2, with 9 bases that match TRBD1. Trimming cost V 4 bases and J 7 bases; bases outside gene matches: 7. The length of the CDR3 is 14 residues. Germline lookup yields CDR1 KGHSH and CDR2 LQKENI. The CDR3 bases are TGTGCCAGCTCACTGGACAGGGGTAAAGGTGGCTACACCTTC. This encodes CASSLDRGKGGYTF.

Here the CDR3 reads CASSPSGSDTGELFF. In DNA form, the CDR3 reads TGTGCCAGCAGCCCTTCAGGGTCGGACACCGGGGAGCTGTTTTTT. This chain connects TRBV9 to TRBJ2-2, with a possible D match to TRBD1 (5 bases). There are 15 residues in the CDR3. Between the trimmed V and J ends, which lost 4 bases and 3 bases, there was a span of 13 bases. In germline, CDR1 is SGDLS, CDR2 YYNGEE.

The gene calls are TRBV4-1 and TRBJ2-2; D is possibly TRBD1 (7 bases). CDR1 and CDR2 (germline): MGHRA, YSYEKL. There are 18 residues in the CDR3. Trimming cost V 0 bases and J 1 base, with 15 bases left between them. The CDR3: CASSQDRFQGGNTGELFF. The CDR3 nucleotides are TGCGCCAGCAGCCAAGATCGATTTCAGGGGGGGAACACCGGGGAGCTGTTTTTT.

The chain couples TRBV28 to TRBJ2-3; D is ambiguous. V gave up 2 bases and J gave up 3 bases, with 6 bases separating them. CDR3 length: 13 amino acids. CDR1 is MDHEN and CDR2 is SYDVKM in the germline V gene. CDR3 sequence: CASSLQATDTQYF. The DNA of the CDR3 is TGTGCCAGCAGTTTACAGGCAACAGATACGCAGTATTTT.

The V and J genes are TRBV2 and TRBJ2-5; D perhaps matches TRBD2 (6 bases). The CDR3 spans 15 residues. Trimming cost V 6 bases and J 2 bases, with 16 bases left between them. CDR1 SNHLY and CDR2 FYNNEI come from the germline V gene. The CDR3 nucleotides are TGTGCCAGCAGAGAGTTGTTCGCGGGACAAGAGACCCAGTACTTC. Protein: CASRELFAGQETQYF. Full variable domain (outside the CDR3, taken from reference TRBV2 and TRBJ2-5): EPEVTQTPSHQVTQMGQEVILRCVPISNHLYFYWYRQILGQKVEFLVSFYNNEISEKSEIFDDQFSVERPDGSNFTLKIRSTKLEDSAMYFCASRELFAGQETQYFGPGTRLLVL.

The chain has TRBV21-1 and TRBJ1-1; TRBD1, the table's D call, lacks a check against the DNA. TRBV21-1 is given as a pseudogene. The CDR3 runs 15 residues. The CDR3 nucleotides read TGTGCCAGCAGCAAAGGGGCAGGGGTGAACACTGAAGCTTTCTTT. The encoded protein is CASSKGAGVNTEAFF.

V is TRBV30 and J is TRBJ2-2; 8 bases map to TRBD1. The germline gives CDR1 GTSNPN, CDR2 SVGIG (reference sequence). This CDR3 has 15 residues. V dropped 0 bases and J dropped 8; count of bases not matched to a gene: 8. The DNA for the CDR3 is TGTGCCTGGAGTGTGTTGTACAGGGGGGATGGGGAGCTGTTTTTT. Protein: CAWSVLYRGDGELFF.

The chain recombines TRBV7-2 with TRBJ1-2; the match to TRBD1 covers 8 bases. V was pared by 2 bases and J by 7 bases, with 9 bases of the junction left unmatched. This CDR3 is built from 15 residues. In germline, CDR1 is SGHTA, CDR2 FQGNSA. The CDR3 loop is CASSLKTQGAVGYTF. The CDR3, as DNA: TGTGCCAGCAGCTTAAAAACCCAGGGGGCTGTTGGCTACACCTTC.

A few counts support this clone. V gene TRBV6-1 combines with J gene TRBJ2-6; D possibly corresponds to TRBD2 (5 bases). CDR3 size: 15 residues. Germline V gene lookup returns CDR1 MNHNS and CDR2 SASEGT. Trimming shortened V by 3 bases and J by 4 bases, and 10 bases separated the two germline ends. The CDR3 spells CASSERVSGANVLTF. The CDR3 DNA is TGTGCCAGCAGTGAGAGGGTCTCCGGGGCCAACGTCCTGACTTTC.

This chain's CDR3 is CASRFSGSNTGELFF. The CDR3, as DNA: TGTGCCAGCAGATTTAGCGGGAGTAACACCGGGGAGCTGTTTTTT. The rearrangement joins TRBV6-5 to TRBJ2-2; 9 bases are a match to TRBD2. In germline, CDR1 is MNHEY, CDR2 SVGAGI. CDR3 length: 15 residues. V lost 6 bases, J lost 2 bases, and 4 bases stayed unmatched.